Each of the 19 T cell receptor beta chains below was sequenced from the same sample in a study of blood T cells in healthy people across ages. The use of a sample-barcoded 5' primer and a J-beta primer mix characterized a second PCR of 7 to 11 cycles. One entry per CDR3 protein, called by TCRdb with MiXCR from the 5' RACE reads. Here the sample spans about 780,000 distinct CDR3 sequences, roughly 26% being singletons. These data were also reused for a study on T cells of mothers and their children.

The sequenced material came from blood. The receptors were gathered from a boy aged 5-17 years in good health.

This clonotype was counted at least ten times. The rearrangement joins TRBV29-1 to TRBJ2-7; perhaps TRBD1 as D (6 bases). This CDR3 has 13 amino acids. CDR1 is SQVTM and CDR2 is ANQGSEA in the germline V gene. Trimming took 5 bases from V and 2 from J, leaving 13 bases between them. CDR3 region: CSVTQGEPYEQYF. The CDR3 bases are TGCAGCGTTACACAGGGAGAACCCTACGAGCAGTACTTC.

The rearrangement links TRBV6-6 to TRBJ2-3; no clear D. CDR3 length: 13 amino acids. V was cut by 2 bases and J by 6 bases, with 9 bases left in between. Germline V gene sequence: CDR1 MNHNY, CDR2 SVGAGI (reference sequence). CDR3 DNA: TGTGCCAGCAGTTACCCGGACGGGGATACGCAGTATTTT. Translating it yields CASSYPDGDTQYF.

This clonotype was seen a few times. V usage is TRBV6-5 and J usage is TRBJ1-2; 7 nucleotides agree with TRBD1. Germline V gene lookup returns CDR1 MNHEY and CDR2 SVGAGI. Unmatched junction bases numbered 11, after V lost 6 bases and J lost 10 bases. This CDR3 has 13 amino acids. CDR3 amino acids: CASSPGDRAVYTF. The DNA for the CDR3 is TGTGCCAGCAGCCCCGGCGACAGGGCGGTCTACACCTTC.

The chain uses TRBV20-1 and TRBJ1-5, with D perhaps TRBD1 (5 bases). The CDR3 sequence is 13 residues long. Between the trimmed V and J ends, which lost 6 bases and 0 bases, there was a span of 9 bases. Per the germline V gene, CDR1 is DFQATT and CDR2 is SNEGSKA (reference sequence). In nucleotides, the CDR3 is TGCAGTGCCGCGACAGATAGCAATCAGCCCCAGCATTTT. Protein sequence: CSAATDSNQPQHF.

V and J are TRBV27 and TRBJ1-1, with D possibly being TRBD1 (6 bases). The germline V gene encodes CDR1 MNHEY and CDR2 SMNVEV (reference sequence). V was shortened by 3 bases and J by 2 bases, with 13 bases between the two germline ends. This CDR3 has 15 residues. The CDR3 region has the DNA TGTGCCAGCAGTTTCTGGACAGCCGTTAACACTGAAGCTTTCTTT. Translated, it gives CASSFWTAVNTEAFF.

This clonotype turned up a few times. This chain uses TRBV10-3 with TRBJ2-5; 7 nucleotides line up with TRBD2. The DNA matches TRBJ2-7 better at its end, which makes the J call doubtful. The CDR3 runs to 15 residues. Germline CDR1 is ENHRY and CDR2 is SYGVKD. The CDR3 DNA follows: TGTGCCATCGGCAAGCGGGGCGGAACAAGCTACGAGCAGTACTTC. This codes for CAIGKRGGTSYEQYF.

This clonotype was observed a handful of times. The chain carries TRBV5-1 and TRBJ2-7; 7 bases are shared with TRBD1. The DNA matches TRBJ2-5 better at its end, which makes the J call doubtful. This CDR3 contains 14 residues. Germline CDR1 is SGHRS and CDR2 is YFSETQ. Written as DNA, the CDR3 is TGCGCCAGCAGCTCGGGACAGACAAAAGAGACCCAGTACTTC. Translated, it gives CASSSGQTKETQYF.

The chain links TRBV6-6 to TRBJ2-7; 10 bases line up with TRBD2. Germline V CDR1 and CDR2: MNHNY, SVGAGI (reference sequence). With 5 bases clipped from V and 0 bases from J, the junction kept 10 bases outside the gene matches. The CDR3 has 17 amino acids. Here the CDR3 reads CASSQGSLAGASYEQYF. The CDR3 coding sequence is TGTGCCAGCAGTCAGGGGTCCCTAGCGGGGGCCTCCTACGAGCAGTACTTC.

This clonotype was seen a few times. This sequence joins TRBV12-3 or TRBV12-4 and TRBJ2-3; possible D gene TRBD1, 5 bases. The germline V and J ends were trimmed by 6 bases and 5 bases, with 9 bases remaining between them. The CDR3 length is 12 residues. CDR3 nucleotide sequence: TGTGCCAGCAGCCCAGACAGAGATACGCAGTATTTT. It codes for CASSPDRDTQYF.

In its sample, this clonotype was seen a few times. The chain carries TRBV6-1 and TRBJ2-7; 8 positions match TRBD1. The CDR3 covers 12 residues. V lost 8 bases and J lost 6; bases outside the gene matches: 6. CDR1 MNHNS and CDR2 SASEGT come from the germline V gene. The CDR3: CASGGQAVEQYF. The CDR3 DNA sequence: TGTGCCAGCGGGGGACAGGCGGTCGAGCAGTACTTC.

This clonotype was found a few times. The V call is TRBV12-5, the J call TRBJ1-3; D possibly corresponds to TRBD1 (5 bases). Germline values: CDR1 LGHNT, CDR2 FRNRAP. Deletions cut 7 bases from V and 0 bases from J, with 10 bases between. The CDR3 loop spans 14 amino acids. Here the CDR3 DNA reads TGTGCTAGTGCCCCCGGGACCTCTGGAAACACCATATATTTT. Its protein is CASAPGTSGNTIYF.

The genes are TRBV11-2 and TRBJ1-1; D is perhaps TRBD1 (5 bases). The CDR3 runs 14 residues. Trimming removed 2 bases from V and 6 bases from J, with 13 bases in between. CDR1 SGHAT and CDR2 FQNNGV come from the germline V gene. The CDR3 region is CASSLNGQGAEAFF. The CDR3 bases are TGTGCCAGCAGCTTAAACGGCCAAGGGGCTGAAGCTTTCTTT.

The chain carries TRBV4-2 and TRBJ1-1; 8 positions agree with TRBD1. J gave up 8 bases and V 4 bases, and 6 bases lay outside the gene matches. Germline V lookup: CDR1 LGHNA, CDR2 YNFKEQ. This CDR3 is 13 amino acids long. In DNA, the CDR3 is TGTGCCAGCAGCCCCTATGACAGGGGCGAAGCTTTCTTT. Translating it yields CASSPYDRGEAFF.

The chain employs TRBV29-1 and TRBJ2-5; 11 positions agree with TRBD2. J was trimmed by 7 bases and V by 0 bases; bases with no gene match: 10. The germline CDR1 and CDR2 sequences are SQVTM and ANQGSEA. CDR3 length: 16 residues. DNA for the CDR3: TGCAGCGTTGAAGATCTTTTAGCGGGAGGGAGTTTGACCCAGTACTTC. Protein: CSVEDLLAGGSLTQYF.

This clonotype was seen once. The chain recombines TRBV2 with TRBJ2-5; no clear D. The CDR3 runs to 13 residues. The germline gives CDR1 SNHLY, CDR2 FYNNEI. With 8 bases removed from V and 3 bases from J, the gap between germline ends came to 13 bases. CDR3 sequence: CASRQAIKETQYF. DNA of the CDR3: TGTGCCAGCCGACAAGCGATCAAAGAGACCCAGTACTTC. Variable domain in full (rest from reference TRBV2 and TRBJ2-5): EPEVTQTPSHQVTQMGQEVILRCVPISNHLYFYWYRQILGQKVEFLVSFYNNEISEKSEIFDDQFSVERPDGSNFTLKIRSTKLEDSAMYFCASRQAIKETQYFGPGTRLLVL.

The chain recombines TRBV4-1 with TRBJ2-5; TRBD1 agrees at 12 bases. The trim removed 3 bases at V and 4 bases at J, leaving 3 bases unmatched. Germline-derived CDR1 and CDR2 are MGHRA and YSYEKL. The CDR3 contains 15 residues. The CDR3 protein is CASSHGTGGRETQYF. Here the CDR3 DNA reads TGCGCCAGCAGCCATGGGACAGGGGGCAGAGAGACCCAGTACTTC.

This clonotype was found a few times. This chain joins TRBV6-2 or TRBV6-3 and TRBJ2-7; 11 bases are shared with TRBD1. Germline trimming cut 2 bases from V and 2 bases from J; bases unmatched to any gene: 11. Germline V CDR1 and CDR2: MNHEY, SVGEGT. The CDR3 sequence is 18 residues long. The chain's CDR3 is CASSYPLPDRGLPYEQYF. The DNA for the CDR3 is TGTGCCAGCAGTTACCCCCTTCCGGACAGGGGGCTTCCCTACGAGCAGTACTTC.

J is TRBJ2-7 and V is TRBV29-1; 7 bases line up with TRBD2. CDR1 and CDR2 (germline): SQVTM, ANQGSEA. The J segment lost 6 bases and the V segment lost 3 bases, leaving 8 bases of the junction unmatched. The CDR3 covers 13 residues. CDR3 loop: CSVEGGKACEQYF. CDR3 DNA: TGCAGCGTTGAGGGGGGGAAAGCCTGCGAGCAGTACTTC.

This chain joins TRBV27 and TRBJ2-7; weak D call: TRBD1 (6 bases). Trimming shortened V by 8 bases and J by 1 base, and 24 bases separated the two germline ends. The germline V gene has CDR1 MNHEY and CDR2 SMNVEV (reference sequence). The CDR3 is made up of 17 amino acids. CDR3 amino acids: CASRQLGAETFSYEQYF. CDR3 bases: TGTGCCAGCCGCCAGTTGGGGGCGGAAACCTTTTCCTACGAGCAGTACTTC.